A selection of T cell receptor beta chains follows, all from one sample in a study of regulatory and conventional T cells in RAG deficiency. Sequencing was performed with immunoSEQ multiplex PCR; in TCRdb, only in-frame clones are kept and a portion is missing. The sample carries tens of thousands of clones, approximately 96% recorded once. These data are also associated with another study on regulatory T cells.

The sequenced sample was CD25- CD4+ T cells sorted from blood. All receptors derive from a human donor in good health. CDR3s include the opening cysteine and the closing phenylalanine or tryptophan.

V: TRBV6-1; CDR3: CASSWTGGEKLFF
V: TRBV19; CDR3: CASSKGLAGWYEQYF
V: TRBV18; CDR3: CASSPPGGNTEAFF
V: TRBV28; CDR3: CASSAWTVYNSPLHF
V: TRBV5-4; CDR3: CASSYGQGPIDPF
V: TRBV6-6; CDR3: CASRDAGGIYNEQFF
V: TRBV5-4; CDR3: CASSTGLAGGRVETQYF
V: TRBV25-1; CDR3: CASSPNPGQGYGYTF
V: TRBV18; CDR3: CASSSDSGFGQPQHF
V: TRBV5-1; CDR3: CASSLGVAGVQNIQYF
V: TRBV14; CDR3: CASSQGGRSISTQHF
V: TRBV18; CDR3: CASSPTGWLSGYTF
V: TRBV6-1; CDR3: CASSERTGGSYNEQFF
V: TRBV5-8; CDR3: CASSFGNGGYGYTF
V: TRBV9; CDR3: CASSVGPSGGYTF
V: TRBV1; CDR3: CTSSQDPTRLAGNNEQFF
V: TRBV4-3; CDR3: CASSQEQRQGDNYNEQFF
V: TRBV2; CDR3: CASGGGWEETQYF
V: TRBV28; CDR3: CASSPPGQVNEKLFF
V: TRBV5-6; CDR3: CASSWHEGRANYGYTF
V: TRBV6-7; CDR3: CASISYRGPYEQYF
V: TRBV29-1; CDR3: CSGGLAGYGYTF
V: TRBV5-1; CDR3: CASSLSEQGSSPLHF
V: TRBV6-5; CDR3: CASGWDRGSPLHF
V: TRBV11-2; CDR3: CASSTGLDPRDTQYF
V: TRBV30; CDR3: CAWSVPGGTEQYF
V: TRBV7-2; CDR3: CASSLRTSGAETQYF
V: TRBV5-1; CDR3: CASGRGGAEIDGYTF
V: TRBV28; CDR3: CASSLARQAGGGYTF